The next 28 T cell receptor beta chains were all read from a single sample in a study of human T cells and chemical hapten exposure. The time point is: patch test 2, 6 weeks after DPC sensitization. Treatment meaning: therapeutic diphenylcyclopropenone sensitization with weekly scalp DPC. TCRdb processed the RACE reads anew with MiXCR; each CDR3 protein has one entry. Of a few hundred thousand distinct CDR3 sequences listed, just under 6.5% were seen once; the top ten hold 5% to 6%. This sample comprised whole blood, obtained in connection with sensitization to the hapten diphenylcyclopropenone (DPC). These receptor sequences come from a woman under 30 with alopecia areata. Some clones in this sample may be carry-over from other donors' samples.

The table lists this clonotype with a few counts. The chain employs TRBV3-1 and TRBJ2-3; D is perhaps TRBD2 (5 bases). This CDR3 contains 15 residues. Trimming took off 1 base at V and 1 base at J, with 9 bases between the two ends. CDR1 LGHDT and CDR2 YNNKEL come from the germline V gene (reference sequence). The CDR3 loop reads CASSQVAGGTDTQYF. In DNA, the CDR3 is TGTGCCAGCAGCCAAGTGGCGGGTGGCACAGATACGCAGTATTTT.

At least ten counts were recorded for this clonotype. The rearrangement links TRBV12-3 or TRBV12-4 to TRBJ2-7; TRBD1 matches 11 bases. Trimming cost V 5 bases and J 4 bases; bases outside gene matches: 7. The CDR3 loop spans 15 amino acids. CDR3 DNA: TGTGCCAGCAGTGATGGACAGGGGGCAAGGTACGAGCAGTACTTC. Translation gives CASSDGQGARYEQYF.

This chain joins TRBV7-2 and TRBJ2-2, with 8 bases that match TRBD1. J lost 7 bases, V lost 5 bases, and 9 bases had no gene match. The germline V gene has CDR1 SGHTA and CDR2 FQGNSA. This CDR3 has 15 amino acids. CDR3: CASSQGQVRIGELFF. The CDR3 DNA follows: TGTGCCAGCAGCCAGGGACAGGTTCGAATCGGGGAGCTGTTTTTT.

In its sample, this clonotype was seen many times. The chain couples TRBV7-2 to TRBJ2-3, with 10 bases lining up with TRBD2. The trim removed 1 base at V and 5 bases at J, leaving 3 bases unmatched. Germline V lookup: CDR1 SGHTA, CDR2 FQGNSA. The CDR3 loop spans 15 amino acids. CDR3 bases: TGTGCCAGCAGCTTAGAAGCGGGGGGGCGAGATACGCAGTATTTT. Protein product: CASSLEAGGRDTQYF.

This clonotype was counted only a few times. The rearrangement joins TRBV7-9 to TRBJ1-1; a possible D gene is TRBD1 (6 bases). The V end lost 4 bases, the J end lost 6 bases, and 9 bases lay between the germline ends. This CDR3 has 12 amino acids. Germline V gives CDR1 SEHNR, CDR2 FQNEAQ (reference sequence). The CDR3, as DNA: TGTGCCAGCAGCTCAGGGGTATCTGAAGCTTTCTTT. It is translated as CASSSGVSEAFF.

The rearrangement links TRBV6-5 to TRBJ2-1; the match to TRBD2 covers 8 bases. The germline CDR1 and CDR2 sequences are MNHEY and SVGAGI. The V and J ends lost 5 bases and 10 bases, in that order; junction bases with no gene match: 10. The CDR3 sequence is 14 residues long. DNA of the CDR3: TGTGCCAGCAGTCATAGCGGGGAAGCAAGGGAGCAGTTCTTC. As protein: CASSHSGEAREQFF.

The table lists this clonotype with a few counts. The genes are TRBV27 and TRBJ2-6, with D uncertain. Germline CDR1 reads MNHEY; CDR2 reads SMNVEV (reference sequence). V dropped 6 bases and J dropped 1 base, with 4 bases sitting between them. This CDR3 is 13 amino acids long. CDR3 amino acids: CASRKSGANVLTF. The CDR3 coding sequence is TGTGCCAGCAGAAAGTCTGGGGCCAACGTCCTGACTTTC.

There are a few counts of this clonotype. The V gene is TRBV20-1, the J gene TRBJ2-1, with 9 bases matching TRBD2. The CDR3 has 20 amino acids. The V gene's germline CDR1 is DFQATT and CDR2 SNEGSKA (reference sequence). V dropped 2 bases and J dropped 2; count of bases not matched to a gene: 19. CDR3 amino acids: CSARLPTSRGGAPTYNEQFF. In DNA, the CDR3 is TGCAGTGCTAGACTCCCCACCAGCCGCGGGGGGGCACCCACCTACAATGAGCAGTTCTTC.

In this sample, this clonotype turned up a few times. J is TRBJ2-1 and V is TRBV12-3 or TRBV12-4; 9 bases align to TRBD1. J gave up 16 bases and V 2 bases, and 18 bases lay outside the gene matches. CDR3 size: 16 residues. The CDR3, as DNA: TGTGCCAGCAGTTTATCGGGACAGGGAAGGGATTTGCGTCAATTCTTC. Its translation is CASSLSGQGRDLRQFF.

This clonotype was seen at least ten times. V gene TRBV25-1 combines with J gene TRBJ2-3, with TRBD2 identical over 13 bases. The V gene's germline CDR1 is MGHDK and CDR2 SYGVNS. CDR3 length equals 16 residues. The V segment lost 2 bases and the J segment 4 bases; nucleotides outside the gene matches: 3. CDR3 residues: CASSEGTSGTSDTQYF. In DNA form, the CDR3 reads TGTGCCAGCAGTGAAGGGACTAGCGGGACGTCAGATACGCAGTATTTT.

This clonotype was detected only a few times. The CDR3 nucleotides read TGTGCCAGCAGTCCAGACCCCGACAGGGATATCACAGATACGCAGTATTTT. This translates into CASSPDPDRDITDTQYF. J is TRBJ2-3 and V is TRBV28; 7 positions match TRBD1. The germline V gene has CDR1 MDHEN and CDR2 SYDVKM. This CDR3 is 17 amino acids long. J was trimmed by 2 bases and V by 5 bases; bases with no gene match: 13.

This chain uses TRBV28 with TRBJ2-1, with 10 positions matching TRBD1. V shed 5 bases and J 6 bases; nucleotides not matched to a gene: 7. In germline, CDR1 is MDHEN, CDR2 SYDVKM. The CDR3 runs 15 residues. Written as DNA, the CDR3 is TGTGCCAGCAGTGGCGGGACAGGGGAATCCAATGAGCAGTTCTTC. Protein product: CASSGGTGESNEQFF.

This clonotype appeared a few times. J is TRBJ1-2 and V is TRBV11-1, with D tentatively TRBD1 (5 bases). This CDR3 has 14 amino acids. The germline CDR1 and CDR2 sequences are SGHAT and FQDESV (reference sequence). Trimming cost V 4 bases and J 6 bases, with 15 bases left between them. The CDR3 DNA reads TGTGCCAGCAGCTCCCACAATCGGGGGGATGGCTACACCTTC. Residues: CASSSHNRGDGYTF.

This clonotype was found many times. This chain uses TRBV29-1 with TRBJ1-1; D is uncertain. The CDR3 length is 11 residues. CDR1 is SQVTM and CDR2 is ANQGSEA in the germline V gene. Trimming cost V 4 bases and J 0 bases, with 3 bases left between them. The CDR3 is CSVAMNTEAFF. As DNA, the CDR3 is TGCAGCGTTGCCATGAACACTGAAGCTTTCTTT.

In its sample, this clonotype was seen many times. This chain joins TRBV7-2 and TRBJ2-3; the D gene is possibly TRBD1 (7 bases). V lost 3 bases to trimming and J lost 9 bases, with 19 bases between them. CDR1 and CDR2 from the germline V gene are SGHTA and FQGNSA. The CDR3 has 15 residues. The CDR3 nucleotides read TGTGCCAGCAGCTTTTCGACCGGGGGACAGAGCACGCAGTATTTT. Protein product: CASSFSTGGQSTQYF.

In this sample, this clonotype turned up many times. The chain couples TRBV7-6 to TRBJ2-3, with D unresolved. CDR1 is SGHVS, CDR2 FNYEAQ, per germline. The V end lost 0 bases, the J end lost 1 base, and 8 bases lay between the germline ends. This CDR3 is 15 amino acids long. In nucleotides, the CDR3 is TGTGCCAGCAGCTTAGCGGGTCGAGGCACAGATACGCAGTATTTT. Residues: CASSLAGRGTDTQYF.

This sequence joins TRBV4-3 and TRBJ2-7; D may be TRBD1 (5 bases). From germline, CDR1 is LGHNA and CDR2 YSLEER. V was trimmed by 4 bases and J by 2 bases, leaving 18 bases between them. The CDR3 is 16 residues long. CDR3 in DNA: TGCGCCAGCAGCCCTGACCAGGGTTTTTCGGCCTACGAGCAGTACTTC. It translates to CASSPDQGFSAYEQYF.

This clonotype showed up just a few times. The V and J genes are TRBV4-3 and TRBJ2-3, with no clear D. This CDR3 comprises 16 residues. Germline V gene data show CDR1 as LGHNA and CDR2 as YSLEER. Deletions cut 1 base from V and 4 bases from J, with 15 bases between. This chain's CDR3 is CASSQGHQGRPDTQYF. CDR3 sequence (DNA): TGCGCCAGCAGCCAAGGTCATCAAGGGCGCCCAGATACGCAGTATTTT.

The sample holds many counts of this clonotype. The chain uses TRBV7-9 and TRBJ1-2; D uncertain. Germline loops: CDR1 SEHNR, CDR2 FQNEAQ (reference sequence). Deletions cut 1 base from V and 1 base from J, with 10 bases between. The CDR3 covers 15 residues. The CDR3 loop reads CASSLGAEFNYGYTF. For the CDR3, the DNA is TGTGCCAGCAGCTTAGGGGCAGAGTTTAACTATGGCTACACCTTC.

V gene TRBV5-1 combines with J gene TRBJ2-5; D might be TRBD1 (6 bases). V lost 3 bases and J 1 base, leaving 7 bases between the germline ends. The CDR3 has 13 residues. Germline CDR1 reads SGHRS; CDR2 reads YFSETQ. The CDR3 sequence is CASSWDTQETQYF. The CDR3 DNA reads TGCGCCAGCAGCTGGGACACCCAAGAGACCCAGTACTTC.

CDR3 region: CASSLLQGSDTQYF. As DNA, the CDR3 is TGTGCCAGCAGTTTATTACAGGGGTCAGATACGCAGTATTTT. This chain uses TRBV27 with TRBJ2-3; 7 bases agree with TRBD1. V was clipped by 1 base and J by 4 bases; unmatched bases: 2. The CDR3 has 14 amino acids. Germline V CDR1 and CDR2: MNHEY, SMNVEV (reference sequence).

This chain uses TRBV7-8 with TRBJ2-3; TRBD2 aligns across 11 bases. The CDR3 contains 17 residues. Germline CDR1 SGHVS, CDR2 FQNEAQ. The ends lost 1 base at V and 6 bases at J; junction bases unmatched: 9. This CDR3 reads CASSLGASGGRRDTQYF. As DNA, the CDR3 is TGTGCCAGCAGCTTAGGGGCTAGCGGGGGGAGAAGGGATACGCAGTATTTT. Using reference TRBV7-8 and TRBJ2-3 for the parts outside the CDR3, the full variable domain is GAGVSQSPRYKVAKRGQDVALRCDPISGHVSLFWYQQALGQGPEFLTYFQNEAQLDKSGLPSDRFFAERPEGSVSTLKIQRTQQEDSAVYLCASSLGASGGRRDTQYFGPGTRLTVL.

This clonotype was detected a few times. Here the CDR3 reads CASSLLTSGGAVAETQYF. The CDR3, as DNA: TGTGCCAGCAGTTTATTGACTAGCGGGGGGGCAGTGGCAGAGACCCAGTACTTC. The chain uses TRBV27 and TRBJ2-5, with TRBD2 identical over 14 bases. This CDR3 spans 18 amino acids. In germline, CDR1 is MNHEY, CDR2 SMNVEV (reference sequence). The V segment lost 1 base and the J segment 4 bases; nucleotides outside the gene matches: 8.

V gene TRBV10-3 combines with J gene TRBJ2-3; tentatively, D is TRBD2 (5 bases). Germline CDR1 ENHRY, CDR2 SYGVKD. This CDR3 contains 15 residues. The V end was cut by 6 bases, the J end by 6 bases, with 19 bases between. The DNA for the CDR3 is TGTGCCATCAGGCCCTCGAGCGGAACCTGGGATACGCAGTATTTT. Its protein product is CAIRPSSGTWDTQYF.

This clonotype was observed at least ten times. The chain is built from TRBV9 and TRBJ1-6, with D unresolved. Germline CDR1 SGDLS, CDR2 YYNGEE. The CDR3 consists of 14 residues. Trimming pared 0 bases from V and 9 bases from J, leaving 10 bases between. Written as DNA, the CDR3 is TGTGCCAGCAGCGTAGACGACTGGGCTTCACCCCTCCACTTT. Translating gives CASSVDDWASPLHF.

V is TRBV5-1 and J is TRBJ1-6, with D unclear. CDR3 length: 14 amino acids. V lost 0 bases to trimming and J lost 8 bases, with 9 bases between them. Germline CDR1 SGHRS, CDR2 YFSETQ. The CDR3 sequence is CASSLGSTDSPLHF. CDR3 bases: TGCGCCAGCAGCTTGGGGTCCACGGATTCACCCCTCCACTTT.

CDR3 loop: CAIRGQTNTEAFF. The CDR3 coding sequence is TGTGCCATCAGGGGACAGACGAACACTGAAGCTTTCTTT. This rearrangement joins TRBV10-3 to TRBJ1-1; TRBD1 matches 7 bases. Trimming at V came to 6 bases and at J to 1 base, leaving 2 bases not matched to a gene. CDR3 length: 13 amino acids. The germline CDR1 and CDR2 sequences are ENHRY and SYGVKD.

This clonotype was detected a few times. The genes are TRBV6-5 and TRBJ1-1; a weak D match, TRBD1 (5 bases). The CDR3 covers 15 residues. Germline V gives CDR1 MNHEY, CDR2 SVGAGI. Deletions cut 0 bases from V and 5 bases from J, with 13 bases between. CDR3 residues: CASSYSISGRTEAFF. Here the CDR3 DNA reads TGTGCCAGCAGTTACTCGATTTCAGGGAGGACTGAAGCTTTCTTT.